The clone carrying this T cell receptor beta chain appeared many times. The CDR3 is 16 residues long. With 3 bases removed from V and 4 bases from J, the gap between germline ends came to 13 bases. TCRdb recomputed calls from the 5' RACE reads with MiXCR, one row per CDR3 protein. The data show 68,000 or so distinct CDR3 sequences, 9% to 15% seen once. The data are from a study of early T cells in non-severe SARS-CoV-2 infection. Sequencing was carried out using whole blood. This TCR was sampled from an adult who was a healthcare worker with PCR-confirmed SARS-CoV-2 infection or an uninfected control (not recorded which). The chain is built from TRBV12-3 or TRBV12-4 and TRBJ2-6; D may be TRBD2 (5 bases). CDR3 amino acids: CASSLMTGSGANVLTF. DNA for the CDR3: TGTGCCAGCAGTTTGATGACGGGGTCCGGGGCCAACGTCCTGACTTTC.